Listed below are T cell receptor beta chains from one sample, sequenced in a study of spatial heterogeneity in lung cancer. TCRdb independently ran MiXCR on the 5' RACE reads; one entry per CDR3 protein. Of around 110,000 distinct CDR3 sequences in the sample, about 12% were seen once. This specimen consisted of PBMCs, obtained at follow-up. The receptor set was obtained from a male donor with early-stage non-small cell lung cancer. CDR3s include the opening cysteine and the closing phenylalanine or tryptophan. Each record gives: D gene, J gene, V gene, clone size, CDR3 DNA, CDR3 protein. The D gene is left open where the match is weak. The size entry is marked missing in some rows and otherwise reads once, few, many or a size class.

d_call: NA
j_call: TRBJ1-4
v_call: TRBV5-4
clone_size: few
cdr3_nt: TGTGCCAGCAGCTCGGACGGAAAACTGTTTTTT
cdr3_aa: CASSSDGKLFF

d_call: TRBD1
j_call: TRBJ1-5
v_call: TRBV20-1
clone_size: NA
cdr3_nt: TGCAGTGCTGGACAGGGCGATCAGCCCCAGCATTTT
cdr3_aa: CSAGQGDQPQHF

d_call: TRBD2
j_call: TRBJ2-2
v_call: TRBV3-1
clone_size: few
cdr3_nt: TGTGCCAGCAGCCCCCCGACTAGCGATACCGGGGAGCTGTTTTTT
cdr3_aa: CASSPPTSDTGELFF

d_call: TRBD1
j_call: TRBJ1-2
v_call: TRBV9
clone_size: few
cdr3_nt: TGTGCCAGCAGCCAGGGACAGGGCGGCTATGGCTACACCTTC
cdr3_aa: CASSQGQGGYGYTF

d_call: NA
j_call: TRBJ2-2
v_call: TRBV29-1
clone_size: many
cdr3_nt: TGCAGCGTTGAAAAAGCGAACACCGGGGAGCTGTTTTTT
cdr3_aa: CSVEKANTGELFF

d_call: NA
j_call: TRBJ2-1
v_call: TRBV6-5
clone_size: many
cdr3_nt: TGTGCCAGCAACCCTAGGGGGATCTACTCCAGTGAGCAGTTCTTC
cdr3_aa: CASNPRGIYSSEQFF

d_call: TRBD2
j_call: TRBJ2-5
v_call: TRBV6-4
clone_size: many
cdr3_nt: TGTGCCAGCAAGCTAGCGGGGGCAGAGACCCAGTACTTC
cdr3_aa: CASKLAGAETQYF

d_call: NA
j_call: TRBJ2-1
v_call: TRBV6-6
clone_size: NA
cdr3_nt: TGTGCCAGCATGAAAACCAGCAATGAGCAGTTCTTC
cdr3_aa: CASMKTSNEQFF

d_call: NA
j_call: TRBJ2-3
v_call: TRBV20-1
clone_size: few
cdr3_nt: TGCAGTGCTAGAGATGGAGTAGGGTCGGCAGATACGCAGTATTTT
cdr3_aa: CSARDGVGSADTQYF

d_call: TRBD1
j_call: TRBJ2-5
v_call: TRBV9
clone_size: NA
cdr3_nt: TGTGCCAGCAGCGTAAACCCAGGGGGCGGTGAGACCCAGTACTTC
cdr3_aa: CASSVNPGGGETQYF

d_call: NA
j_call: TRBJ2-3
v_call: TRBV29-1
clone_size: many
cdr3_nt: TGCAGCGTTGAAGAATGGGGGGATACGCAGTATTTT
cdr3_aa: CSVEEWGDTQYF

d_call: NA
j_call: TRBJ1-1
v_call: TRBV7-9
clone_size: NA
cdr3_nt: TGTGCCAGCAGCTTAGCGTGGGAATGGACTGAAGCTTTCTTT
cdr3_aa: CASSLAWEWTEAFF

d_call: TRBD2
j_call: TRBJ2-3
v_call: TRBV20-1
clone_size: many
cdr3_nt: TGCAGTGCTAGCGTCCAGCGGGGGGCCAATACGCAGTATTTT
cdr3_aa: CSASVQRGANTQYF

d_call: NA
j_call: TRBJ1-6
v_call: TRBV7-6
clone_size: many
cdr3_nt: TGTGCCAGCAGCTTAGGGGGGGATTTCCGGAAAAATAATTCACCCCTCCACTTT
cdr3_aa: CASSLGGDFRKNNSPLHF

d_call: NA
j_call: TRBJ2-7
v_call: TRBV6-5
clone_size: few
cdr3_nt: TGTGCCAGCAGTCGGACGGTCGACTACGAGCAGTACTTC
cdr3_aa: CASSRTVDYEQYF

d_call: NA
j_call: TRBJ2-2
v_call: TRBV19
clone_size: few
cdr3_nt: TGTGCCAGTAGCCACCGAGTCGGGGGAATCACCGGGGAGCTGTTTTTT
cdr3_aa: CASSHRVGGITGELFF

d_call: TRBD1
j_call: TRBJ2-3
v_call: TRBV2
clone_size: NA
cdr3_nt: TGTGCCAGCATAACCGGGACAGACACAGATACGCAGTATTTT
cdr3_aa: CASITGTDTDTQYF

d_call: NA
j_call: TRBJ2-2
v_call: TRBV28
clone_size: many
cdr3_nt: TGTGCCAGCCAACGGGGCCGGGTCACCGGGGAGCTGTTTTTT
cdr3_aa: CASQRGRVTGELFF

d_call: NA
j_call: TRBJ1-5
v_call: TRBV18
clone_size: few
cdr3_nt: TGTGCCAGCTCACCACCTGGAGGGATTGCAACGGGCAATCAGCCCCAGCATTTT
cdr3_aa: CASSPPGGIATGNQPQHF

d_call: NA
j_call: TRBJ1-1
v_call: TRBV12-5
clone_size: many
cdr3_nt: TGTGCTAGTCCCAGGCGGAACACTGAAGCTTTCTTT
cdr3_aa: CASPRRNTEAFF

d_call: NA
j_call: TRBJ2-5
v_call: TRBV3-2
clone_size: NA
cdr3_nt: TGTGCCAGCAGCCCGGAGATTAAGATGGGGCCCGAACAACACCAAGAGACCCAGTACTTC
cdr3_aa: CASSPEIKMGPEQHQETQYF

d_call: NA
j_call: TRBJ2-6
v_call: TRBV7-9
clone_size: many
cdr3_nt: TGTGCCAGCAGCTTGCGGGGCTCTGGGGCCAACGTCCTGACTTTC
cdr3_aa: CASSLRGSGANVLTF

d_call: NA
j_call: TRBJ1-2
v_call: TRBV19
clone_size: many
cdr3_nt: TGTGCCAGTAGTATGGGTCCCTACGGCGGGGGGCCCAGGAAAAACTATGGCTACACCTTC
cdr3_aa: CASSMGPYGGGPRKNYGYTF

d_call: TRBD2
j_call: TRBJ2-4
v_call: TRBV29-1
clone_size: many
cdr3_nt: TGCAGCGGCGGGGGGATAGAAAACATTCAGTACTTC
cdr3_aa: CSGGGIENIQYF

d_call: NA
j_call: TRBJ1-3
v_call: TRBV18
clone_size: few
cdr3_nt: TGTGCCAGCTCACCGGTGCAGCAGCTTGGAAACACCATATATTTT
cdr3_aa: CASSPVQQLGNTIYF

d_call: NA
j_call: TRBJ1-1
v_call: TRBV27
clone_size: few
cdr3_nt: TGTGCCAGCAGTTTCGACGGAGTGAACACTGAAGCTTTCTTT
cdr3_aa: CASSFDGVNTEAFF

d_call: TRBD2
j_call: TRBJ2-1
v_call: TRBV19
clone_size: few
cdr3_nt: TGTGCCAGTATCCCCCCCAGCGGGGGGCGCAATGAGCAGTTCTTC
cdr3_aa: CASIPPSGGRNEQFF

d_call: NA
j_call: TRBJ1-5
v_call: TRBV6-1
clone_size: once
cdr3_nt: TGTGCCAGCAGTGAATATGGTCAGCCCCAGCATTTT
cdr3_aa: CASSEYGQPQHF

d_call: TRBD1
j_call: TRBJ1-2
v_call: TRBV4-2
clone_size: NA
cdr3_nt: TGTGCCAGCAGCTACGGACAGGGGAATGGCTACACCTTC
cdr3_aa: CASSYGQGNGYTF

d_call: TRBD2
j_call: TRBJ2-1
v_call: TRBV4-2
clone_size: few
cdr3_nt: TGTGCCAGCAGCCACTCTAGCGGGTTTTCGGAGCAGTTCTTC
cdr3_aa: CASSHSSGFSEQFF

d_call: NA
j_call: TRBJ1-6
v_call: TRBV7-2
clone_size: few
cdr3_nt: TGTGCCAGCAGCCGAGGTTTAGACAGTGGGATTTCACCCCTCCACTTT
cdr3_aa: CASSRGLDSGISPLHF

d_call: NA
j_call: TRBJ1-1
v_call: TRBV29-1
clone_size: NA
cdr3_nt: TGCAGCGTCTTACCTGACGGCCTGAACACTGAAGCTTTCTTT
cdr3_aa: CSVLPDGLNTEAFF

d_call: NA
j_call: TRBJ1-2
v_call: TRBV18
clone_size: NA
cdr3_nt: TGTGCCAGCTCACCAAACCCAACCGGGCCAGGCTACACCTTC
cdr3_aa: CASSPNPTGPGYTF

d_call: NA
j_call: TRBJ1-5
v_call: TRBV12-3/TRBV12-4
clone_size: few
cdr3_nt: TGTGCCAGCAGTTTATGGAATCAGCCCCAGCATTTT
cdr3_aa: CASSLWNQPQHF

d_call: NA
j_call: TRBJ2-5
v_call: TRBV5-4
clone_size: NA
cdr3_nt: TGTGCCAGCAACCACCGCCGGGAAGGAGAGACCCAGTACTTC
cdr3_aa: CASNHRREGETQYF